This T cell receptor beta chain is from a study of blood T cell repertoires in COVID-19 (dated by TCRdb to about 2020). With regard to the full study: Samples from collaborators originated in the United States, Italy and Spain and spanned both the acute and convalescent phases of COVID-19. The prospective study material was composed of cDNA or gDNA derived from T cells, B-cell-depleted T cells, or PBMCs. Deeply sampled blood TCRbeta repertoires from subjects exposed to, actively infected with, or recovered from COVID-19 were included in the dataset. The repertoires were released in a freely available public database meant as a resource for research on the immune response to SARS-CoV-2. The samples were drawn from the first 160 participants of the ongoing ImmuneRACE study and from over a thousand subjects provided by 6 global collaborators. The sample metadata nearly always contained a de-identified subject ID, COVID-19 status, age in years and sex. Where available, HLA class I and class II types were taken from metadata supplied by the sample provider and were not determined by assay-based typing.

To note about this clone: Its cognate antigen has yet to be identified. It has no much larger one-base neighbor in the sample; base qualities were not kept.

The full study reports these points: The amount of clinical and demographic metadata varied by source and participant and was provided uncurated.

TCRbeta CDR3 regions were amplified from genomic DNA using the immunoSEQ Assay, a bias-controlled multiplex PCR. Turning to the authors' computational methods: Nucleated cell counts per sample were estimated from amplification of reference gene primers within the assay. To quantify the absolute abundance of each unique TCRbeta CDR3 rearrangement, sequence reads were collapsed and filtered. Productive Simpson clonality was computed per sample as the square root of Simpson's diversity index over productive rearrangements. The clones in this table, taken by TCRdb from immuneACCESS, are in-frame only. Not every clone is retained; where verified, under half of the shortfall comes from an unresolved V gene, and the cause of the rest is unknown. Clone size and the V and J calls come from that table; the DNA yielded D and trimming. A total of about 190,000 clones appear in this sample, roughly 80% of them only once. In total, the top ten clones hold roughly an eighth of the sample.

Cut back by 0 bases and 7 bases, the V and J ends lie 10 bases apart. Inclusive of the bounding cysteine and phenylalanine, the CDR3 is 14 residues long. The entry retains the CDR3 DNA only, 42 bases that are in frame from base 1. As encoded in the germline V gene (reference sequence), CDR1 is MNHNY while CDR2 is SVGAGI. Each collaborating institution followed its own protocols to collect whole blood in K2EDTA tubes. For TCRbeta analysis, collaborator samples were shipped as frozen whole blood, as isolated PBMCs, or as DNA extracted from either sample type. The clonotype comes from a woman in her fifties or sixties with acute or convalescent COVID-19. The chain is encoded by TRBV6-6 joined to TRBJ1-5, and perhaps TRBD1 as D gene, on 5 matching bases. Sequenced material: peripheral blood. The CDR3 corresponds to CASSYSAGSQPQHF. The sequenced DNA: TGTGCCAGCAGTTACTCGGCAGGGTCACAGCCCCAGCATTTT.